These 15 T cell receptor beta chains were all obtained from the same sample, sequenced in a study of beta chain features in type 1 diabetes. Since all of the isolated RNA was reverse transcribed, expressed TCRB transcripts were what got sequenced. Produced via immunoSEQ multiplex PCR; TCRdb's table is partial and in-frame only. The sample lists 500,000 to 700,000 clones, roughly a sixth seen once, with 0.09% to 0.095% in the top ten. The sequencing sample was made of naive CD4+ T cells from blood. These receptors were taken from a young man in good health.

The chain employs TRBV5-4 and TRBJ2-7, with 9 bases lining up with TRBD1. Germline-derived CDR1 and CDR2 are SGHNT and YYREEE (reference sequence). The CDR3 totals 14 residues. J was trimmed by 4 bases and V by 0 bases; bases with no gene match: 2. The CDR3 region is CASSLDRGPYEQYF. The CDR3 DNA sequence: TGTGCCAGCAGCTTGGACAGGGGGCCTTACGAGCAGTACTTC.

J is TRBJ2-5 and V is TRBV9; 11 bases align to TRBD2. The last part of the DNA fits TRBJ2-7 better; the J call may be wrong. The CDR3 is 16 amino acids. CDR1 and CDR2 (germline): SGDLS, YYNGEE. The CDR3, as DNA: TGTGCCAGCAGCGTATCCGGGACTAGCGGAACGAACGAGCAGTACTTC. Amino acids: CASSVSGTSGTNEQYF.

This chain links TRBV7-9 with TRBJ2-7; D is unresolved. Germline V gene data show CDR1 as SEHNR and CDR2 as FQNEAQ (reference sequence). CDR3 length: 16 residues. With 1 base removed from V and 5 bases from J, the gap between germline ends came to 18 bases. The CDR3 loop reads CASSLDGPRASHEQYF. In nucleotides, the CDR3 is TGTGCCAGCAGCTTAGATGGCCCCAGAGCGTCCCACGAGCAGTACTTC.

To note about this clone: Germline and junction disagree at one end, which may indicate a read error. This sequence joins TRBV27 and TRBJ2-2; TRBD2 matches 12 bases. The CDR3 runs 17 residues. CDR1 is MNHEY, CDR2 SMNVEV, per germline (reference sequence). CDR3 in amino acids: CASTLLLAGGRTGELFF. Written as DNA, the CDR3 is TGTGCCAGCACTTTATTACTAGCGGGAGGACGGACCGGGGAGCTGTTTTTT.

The chain is built from TRBV7-3 and TRBJ1-2; 7 bases match TRBD1. Germline V gives CDR1 SGHTA, CDR2 FQGTGA. Losses at the gene ends were 4 bases for V and 6 bases for J; bases not matched to a gene: 5. The CDR3 sequence is 13 residues long. CDR3 loop: CASSSRDRNGYTF. CDR3 sequence (DNA): TGTGCCAGCAGCTCCCGGGACAGAAATGGCTACACCTTC.

V usage is TRBV4-3 and J usage is TRBJ2-1; the match to TRBD1 covers 8 bases. The CDR3 is 18 amino acids. The ends lost 1 base at V and 3 bases at J; junction bases unmatched: 11. Germline V gene data show CDR1 as LGHNA and CDR2 as YSLEER. In DNA form, the CDR3 reads TGCGCCAGCAGCCAAGCAATCCCAGGGGGCGTGAACTACAATGAGCAGTTCTTC. Protein: CASSQAIPGGVNYNEQFF.

The J gene is TRBJ2-5, the V gene TRBV5-6; the D call may be TRBD1 or TRBD2 (5 bases each). Trimming took 0 bases from V and 0 from J, leaving 12 bases between them. Germline V lookup: CDR1 SGHDT, CDR2 YYEEEE. This CDR3 has 16 residues. The CDR3 region is CASSLVGTLHQETQYF. The CDR3 coding sequence is TGTGCCAGCAGCTTGGTCGGGACGTTACACCAAGAGACCCAGTACTTC. Based on the CDR3 plus reference TRBV5-6 and TRBJ2-5, the full variable domain is DAGVTQSPTHLIKTRGQQVTLRCSPKSGHDTVSWYQQALGQGPQFIFQYYEEEERQRGNFPDRFSGHQFPNYSSELNVNALLLGDSALYLCASSLVGTLHQETQYFGPGTRLLVL.

The chain has TRBV21-1 and TRBJ2-3; TRBD1 was called by the table and not checked on the DNA. TRBV21-1 is termed a pseudogene. The CDR3 runs to 14 residues. The CDR3 protein is CASMEQDCTDTQYF. The CDR3 DNA reads as TGTGCCAGCATGGAACAGGATTGCACAGATACGCAGTATTTT.

The rearrangement joins TRBV5-1 to TRBJ1-1; tentative D call: TRBD1 (5 bases). This CDR3 is 14 amino acids long. Trimming took off 0 bases at V and 5 bases at J, with 11 bases between the two ends. Germline CDR1 is SGHRS and CDR2 is YFSETQ. The CDR3 sequence is CASSLESSGTEAFF. DNA for the CDR3: TGCGCCAGCAGCTTGGAGTCTTCAGGGACTGAAGCTTTCTTT. The full variable domain, with the rest looked up from reference TRBV5-1 and TRBJ1-1, is KAGVTQTPRYLIKTRGQQVTLSCSPISGHRSVSWYQQTPGQGLQFLFEYFSETQRNKGNFPGRFSGRQFSNSRSEMNVSTLELGDSALYLCASSLESSGTEAFFGQGTRLTVV.

This clone was detected a few times. The J gene is TRBJ2-7, the V gene TRBV4-1; 11 bases line up with TRBD1. The junction had 12 bases not matched to a gene; V was cut back by 1 base and J by 1 base. The germline V gene has CDR1 MGHRA and CDR2 YSYEKL. The CDR3 sequence is 19 residues long. As DNA, the CDR3 is TGCGCCAGCAGCCAAGCGGACAGGGGGCTCATCAGATTTTCCTACGAGCAGTACTTC. As protein: CASSQADRGLIRFSYEQYF.

This clone was counted between two and nine times. The chain links TRBV9 to TRBJ2-6; D is perhaps TRBD1 (6 bases). The CDR3 runs to 20 residues. Trimming took 0 bases from V and 0 from J, leaving 19 bases between them. CDR1 and CDR2 from the germline V gene are SGDLS and YYNGEE. The CDR3 sequence is CASSVVSGQSAFSGANVLTF. CDR3 sequence (DNA): TGTGCCAGCAGCGTAGTTTCCGGACAGAGTGCCTTCTCTGGGGCCAACGTCCTGACTTTC. Full variable domain (outside the CDR3, taken from reference TRBV9 and TRBJ2-6): DSGVTQTPKHLITATGQRVTLRCSPRSGDLSVYWYQQSLDQGLQFLIQYYNGEERAKGNILERFSAQQFPDLHSELNLSSLELGDSALYFCASSVVSGQSAFSGANVLTFGAGSRLTVL.

This clone was picked up a small number of times. The CDR3 DNA follows: TGCGCCAGCAGCACCGGGACAGTTAACTCCTACGAGCAGTACTTC. Translated, it gives CASSTGTVNSYEQYF. The chain couples TRBV5-1 to TRBJ2-7; 7 bases are a match to TRBD1. V was clipped by 4 bases and J by 0 bases; unmatched bases: 7. This CDR3 region has 15 residues. Germline V lookup: CDR1 SGHRS, CDR2 YFSETQ. The full variable domain, its missing parts supplied by reference TRBV5-1 and TRBJ2-7, is KAGVTQTPRYLIKTRGQQVTLSCSPISGHRSVSWYQQTPGQGLQFLFEYFSETQRNKGNFPGRFSGRQFSNSRSEMNVSTLELGDSALYLCASSTGTVNSYEQYFGPGTRLTVT.

This chain uses TRBV7-2 with TRBJ2-7; no firm D call. Germline values: CDR1 SGHTA, CDR2 FQGNSA. The V end was cut by 6 bases, the J end by 2 bases, with 5 bases between. The CDR3 runs 11 residues. Here the CDR3 DNA reads TGTGCCAGCAGAATAACCTACGAGCAGTACTTC. This codes for CASRITYEQYF.

This clone was counted between two and nine times. V gene TRBV5-4 combines with J gene TRBJ2-3; unclear D gene. Trimming took off 0 bases at V and 6 bases at J, with 11 bases between the two ends. Germline V gene lookup returns CDR1 SGHNT and CDR2 YYREEE (reference sequence). This CDR3 is built from 14 residues. The CDR3 protein is CASSLGLFGDTQYF. CDR3 bases: TGTGCCAGCAGCTTGGGACTGTTTGGTGATACGCAGTATTTT.

The V call is TRBV30, the J call TRBJ1-5; a weak D match, TRBD1 (6 bases). V lost 3 bases to trimming and J lost 3 bases, with 15 bases between them. This CDR3 region has 15 residues. CDR1 and CDR2 from the germline V gene are GTSNPN and SVGIG (reference sequence). As DNA, the CDR3 is TGTGCCTGGAGCCCCAGGGGCAGGATCAATCAGCCCCAGCATTTT. Translation: CAWSPRGRINQPQHF.